Shown below are 6 T cell receptor beta chains from a single sample sequenced in a study of identical twins. TCRdb reprocessed the 5' RACE reads with MiXCR, giving one entry per CDR3 protein. This sample has 700,000 or so distinct CDR3 sequences, with under 9% found just once. The same data also contributed to another study, on yellow fever vaccine responses in identical twins.

Sequencing was carried out using PBMCs. The receptors derive from a woman aged 18-29 years in good health.

This clonotype was counted at least ten times. The chain has TRBV14 and TRBJ2-1, with TRBD2 matching 14 bases. J lost 10 bases, V lost 5 bases, and 7 bases had no gene match. This CDR3 comprises 15 residues. Germline V gene lookup returns CDR1 SGHDN and CDR2 FVKESK. The CDR3 DNA sequence: TGTGCCAGCAGCTATCGACTAGCGGGGGGGCACGAGCAGTTCTTC. The encoded protein is CASSYRLAGGHEQFF.

The sample holds a few counts of this clonotype. V and J are TRBV5-1 and TRBJ1-6, with TRBD1 as a possible D gene (5 bases). V lost 4 bases to trimming and J lost 3 bases, with 11 bases between them. Germline values: CDR1 SGHRS, CDR2 YFSETQ. CDR3 size: 15 residues. The CDR3 sequence: CASSLRDLYNSPLHF. DNA of the CDR3: TGCGCCAGCAGCCTCCGGGACCTCTATAATTCACCCCTCCACTTT.

The CDR3 spells CASSLGSTASLLGYTF. DNA of the CDR3: TGCGCCAGCAGCTTGGGCTCTACAGCTTCATTGCTTGGCTACACCTTC. V and J are TRBV5-1 and TRBJ1-2; D is unclear. The CDR3 contains 16 residues. V lost 0 bases to trimming and J lost 7 bases, with 19 bases between them. Germline V gene sequence: CDR1 SGHRS, CDR2 YFSETQ.

This clonotype was picked up a small number of times. The J gene is TRBJ1-2, the V gene TRBV29-1; 8 bases fit TRBD1. CDR1 SQVTM and CDR2 ANQGSEA come from the germline V gene. The CDR3 contains 17 residues. The J segment lost 4 bases and the V segment lost 1 base, leaving 14 bases of the junction unmatched. The CDR3 loop reads CSVEGLGSRGRTYGYTF. The CDR3 region has the DNA TGCAGCGTTGAAGGGTTAGGTAGCAGGGGGCGCACCTATGGCTACACCTTC. Based on the CDR3 plus reference TRBV29-1 and TRBJ1-2, the full variable domain is SAVISQKPSRDICQRGTSLTIQCQVDSQVTMMFWYRQQPGQSLTLIATANQGSEATYESGFVIDKFPISRPNLTFSTLTVSNMSPEDSSIYLCSVEGLGSRGRTYGYTFGSGTRLTVV.

This clonotype was seen ten or more times. The V and J genes are TRBV5-1 and TRBJ2-3; D may be TRBD1 (5 bases). Germline V gives CDR1 SGHRS, CDR2 YFSETQ. This CDR3 region has 14 residues. V lost 0 bases to trimming and J lost 3 bases, with 8 bases between them. The CDR3 DNA sequence: TGCGCCAGCAGCTTGGCTCAGGGAACAGATACGCAGTATTTT. Its protein is CASSLAQGTDTQYF.

This clonotype was detected only a few times. The chain joins TRBV20-1 to TRBJ1-5; 9 positions agree with TRBD1. CDR1 is DFQATT and CDR2 is SNEGSKA in the germline V gene (reference sequence). The CDR3 contains 16 residues. V shed 4 bases, J shed 2 bases, and the junction held 9 bases outside the gene matches. In nucleotides, the CDR3 is TGCAGTGCTATACAGGGGGCAGTAACTGGCAATCAGCCCCAGCATTTT. The encoded protein is CSAIQGAVTGNQPQHF.